This T cell receptor beta chain was captured in a study of blood T cell repertoires in COVID-19. Study as a whole: Material from acute and convalescent COVID-19 was sourced from the United States, Italy and Spain. T cells, B-cell-depleted T cells, or PBMCs provided the cDNA or gDNA that served as material.

As processed by the authors: Nucleated cell counts were estimated from reference gene primer amplification. TCRdb's copy holds only in-frame clones and misses some; the assay was immunoSEQ multiplex PCR. The V and J calls and the clone size are those of that table, but D and trimming were determined from the DNA. The repertoire holds approximately 170,000 clones, with about 86% as singletons. V dropped 1 base and J dropped 0 bases, with 13 bases sitting between them. This CDR3 contains 17 residues. Germline V gene lookup returns CDR1 MNHNS and CDR2 SASEGT. This rearrangement joins TRBV6-1 to TRBJ1-3; perhaps TRBD1 as D (5 bases). This sequence originates from a man in his fifties or sixties with active or convalescent COVID-19. Input material: peripheral blood. CDR3 loop: CASSEGWGSSSGNTIYF. Here the CDR3 DNA reads TGTGCCAGCAGTGAAGGGTGGGGCTCTAGCTCTGGAAACACCATATATTTT.